This TCR beta chain originates from a study of blood T cell repertoires in COVID-19. Across the whole study: COVID-19 samples from acute and convalescent phases originated in the United States, Italy and Spain.

Original processing notes: Amplification with reference gene primers provided the estimates of nucleated cell counts. Using immunoSEQ multiplex PCR, the repertoire was profiled, and TCRdb retains in-frame clones only, with some absent. V, J and clone size are those of that table, while D and trimming were read from the DNA. The data show around 86,000 clones, with 85% seen just once and around 39% held by the top ten. The CDR3 has 14 amino acids. CDR1 and CDR2 (germline): SGHRS, YFSETQ. V trimming: 0 bases; J trimming: 9 bases; junction bases outside the gene matches: 3. This rearrangement joins TRBV5-1 to TRBJ1-6; TRBD1 matches 7 bases. Sequencing was done on a sample of peripheral blood. This TCR derives from a man at least 80 years old with acute or convalescent COVID-19. The CDR3 sequence is CASSLGQGLSPLHF. The CDR3 nucleotides are TGCGCCAGCAGCTTGGGACAGGGACTTTCACCCCTCCACTTT. The entire variable domain, with the rest obtained from reference TRBV5-1 and TRBJ1-6, is as follows: KAGVTQTPRYLIKTRGQQVTLSCSPISGHRSVSWYQQTPGQGLQFLFEYFSETQRNKGNFPGRFSGRQFSNSRSEMNVSTLELGDSALYLCASSLGQGLSPLHFGNGTRLTVT.